A selection of T cell receptor beta chains follows, all from one sample in a study of blood T cell repertoires in COVID-19. The method was immunoSEQ multiplex PCR; TCRdb's version includes in-frame clones alone and lacks a portion of them. The sample lists fewer than 300,000 clones; around 85% were seen once. Sequencing used PBMCs or T cells enriched from blood (not recorded which). The receptors stem from a woman aged 45-59 years who had recovered from COVID-19. Both conserved end residues are part of each CDR3. The D gene is left open where the match is weak. Part of the rows lack a size; the others show once, few, many or a class for expanded clones.

DNA: TGTGCCAGCAGTAACACAGGGGTCGGGGAGCTGTTTTTT
CDR3: CASSNTGVGELFF
V: TRBV11-2
J: TRBJ2-2
D: TRBD1
size: once

DNA: TGTGCCTGGAACAAGGGGATGAACACTGAAGCTTTCTTT
CDR3: CAWNKGMNTEAFF
V: TRBV30
J: TRBJ1-1
D: NA
size: NA

DNA: TGCAGCGTTGCCGGGGTACGGGAGCAGTTCTTC
CDR3: CSVAGVREQFF
V: TRBV29-1
J: TRBJ2-1
D: NA
size: NA

DNA: TGTGCCATCAGTGACTGGGGGGGGAGGAACTATGGCTACACCTTC
CDR3: CAISDWGGRNYGYTF
V: TRBV10-3
J: TRBJ1-2
D: NA
size: NA

DNA: TGTGCCAGCAGTTACTCGGGGGAGGCTGGGGCCAACGTCCTGACTTTC
CDR3: CASSYSGEAGANVLTF
V: TRBV6-5
J: TRBJ2-6
D: NA
size: once

DNA: TGTGCCAGCAGTTTCCTAGGTGACAGGGTCAATCAGCCCCAGCATTTT
CDR3: CASSFLGDRVNQPQHF
V: TRBV28
J: TRBJ1-5
D: TRBD1
size: NA

DNA: TGTGCCAGCAGCTGGACTAGCGGGACGTATACGCAGTATTTT
CDR3: CASSWTSGTYTQYF
V: TRBV27
J: TRBJ2-3
D: TRBD2
size: NA

DNA: TGCAGCGTTGATAGGCAGGGGGCGCGTGGCTACACCTTC
CDR3: CSVDRQGARGYTF
V: TRBV29-1
J: TRBJ1-2
D: TRBD1
size: few

DNA: TGCGCCAGCAGCCCCGGCCTAGCGGGGGGCCGCTCCTACAATGAGCAGTTCTTC
CDR3: CASSPGLAGGRSYNEQFF
V: TRBV5-1
J: TRBJ2-1
D: TRBD2
size: NA

DNA: TGTGCCAGCAGCGTTCGGGGGGTCAATTCACCCCTCCACTTT
CDR3: CASSVRGVNSPLHF
V: TRBV5-6
J: TRBJ1-6
D: NA
size: NA

DNA: TGTGCCAGCTCACTTTCACAGGGGATAAATAATGAAAAACTGTTTTTT
CDR3: CASSLSQGINNEKLFF
V: TRBV18
J: TRBJ1-4
D: TRBD1
size: NA

DNA: TGTGCCAGCAGCTTAGAAGTAGCGGGAGAATACAATGAGCAGTTCTTC
CDR3: CASSLEVAGEYNEQFF
V: TRBV7-6
J: TRBJ2-1
D: TRBD2
size: NA

DNA: TGTGCCAGCAGCTTATCTCGCGGGGGGCGCAATCAGCCCCAGCATTTT
CDR3: CASSLSRGGRNQPQHF
V: TRBV7-2
J: TRBJ1-5
D: NA
size: NA

DNA: TGTGCCAGCAGCAAACGGACTAGCGGGACGAACACCGGGGAGCTGTTTTTT
CDR3: CASSKRTSGTNTGELFF
V: TRBV5-4
J: TRBJ2-2
D: TRBD2
size: NA

DNA: TGTGCCAGCAGCTTAGTCGCTAGCGGGGGGGCTGATACGCAGTATTTT
CDR3: CASSLVASGGADTQYF
V: TRBV7-2
J: TRBJ2-3
D: TRBD2
size: NA

DNA: TGTGCCAGCAAATGGAACGGGGGGGACTACGAGCAGTACTTC
CDR3: CASKWNGGDYEQYF
V: TRBV2
J: TRBJ2-7
D: TRBD2
size: NA

DNA: TGTGCCAGCAGGCCGGACCGCGCGGGAACTGAAGCTTTCTTT
CDR3: CASRPDRAGTEAFF
V: TRBV6-5
J: TRBJ1-1
D: NA
size: NA

DNA: TGCAGCGTACCCGGGACTAGCGGGATTGGCGAGCAGTACTTC
CDR3: CSVPGTSGIGEQYF
V: TRBV29-1
J: TRBJ2-7
D: TRBD2
size: once

DNA: TGTGCCAGCAGCTTTCTTCTGGCAGGTCGCCGTGAAAAACTGTTTTTT
CDR3: CASSFLLAGRREKLFF
V: TRBV7-2
J: TRBJ1-4
D: NA
size: NA

DNA: TGTGCCAGCAGCTTAGGGGGAATGGAGACTTATGACAGGGGGTATGGCTACACCTTC
CDR3: CASSLGGMETYDRGYGYTF
V: TRBV11-2
J: TRBJ1-2
D: TRBD1
size: NA

DNA: TGTGCCAGCAGCGACTCTAGCGGGACAAACACCGGGGAGCTGTTTTTT
CDR3: CASSDSSGTNTGELFF
V: TRBV7-6
J: TRBJ2-2
D: TRBD2
size: NA

DNA: TGTGCCAGCAGTTACCGGCACGCGGACACTGAAGCTTTCTTT
CDR3: CASSYRHADTEAFF
V: TRBV28
J: TRBJ1-1
D: NA
size: NA

DNA: TGTGCCAGCAGCGCGGGGGTCCGCCTTAGCACAGATACGCAGTATTTT
CDR3: CASSAGVRLSTDTQYF
V: TRBV9
J: TRBJ2-3
D: NA
size: NA

DNA: TGTGCCAGCAGCCAGGATAGCAATCAGCCCCAGCATTTT
CDR3: CASSQDSNQPQHF
V: TRBV12-3/TRBV12-4
J: TRBJ1-5
D: NA
size: NA

DNA: TGTGCCAGCAGGCCCGGGACAGGGGGCATAGGCTACACCTTC
CDR3: CASRPGTGGIGYTF
V: TRBV2
J: TRBJ1-2
D: TRBD1
size: NA

DNA: TGTGCCAGCAGCTTGGTGCGGACAGGAGACTATGGCTACACCTTC
CDR3: CASSLVRTGDYGYTF
V: TRBV5-5
J: TRBJ1-2
D: TRBD1
size: NA

DNA: TGTGCCAGCAGTGAGTATAACAGAGTCAATGAGCAGTTCTTC
CDR3: CASSEYNRVNEQFF
V: TRBV6-1
J: TRBJ2-1
D: NA
size: NA

DNA: TGTGCCAGCAGTCGACAGGATTCTAACTATGGCTACACCTTC
CDR3: CASSRQDSNYGYTF
V: TRBV28
J: TRBJ1-2
D: NA
size: NA

DNA: TGCGCCAGCAGCCTTGGGCCCTCAATAAACTATGGCTACACCTTC
CDR3: CASSLGPSINYGYTF
V: TRBV5-1
J: TRBJ1-2
D: NA
size: NA

DNA: TGTGCCAGCAGCAAATCCGGGACAGCTAATGAAAAACTGTTTTTT
CDR3: CASSKSGTANEKLFF
V: TRBV21-1
J: TRBJ1-4
D: NA
size: NA

DNA: TGTGCCAGCAGCCACGGACAGGGCGGAGTGAAAGCTTTCTTT
CDR3: CASSHGQGGVKAFF
V: TRBV7-9
J: TRBJ1-1
D: TRBD1
size: NA

DNA: TGTGCCAGCAACTCGGGTGCAACTAATGAAAAACTGTTTTTT
CDR3: CASNSGATNEKLFF
V: TRBV9
J: TRBJ1-4
D: NA
size: once

DNA: TGTGCCAGCAGTTACCGGGGGGTCTATGGCTACACCTTC
CDR3: CASSYRGVYGYTF
V: TRBV6-5
J: TRBJ1-2
D: NA
size: NA

DNA: TGCGCCAGCCAGGACCGGGACAGGGGATCGAGCAATCAGCCCCAGCATTTT
CDR3: CASQDRDRGSSNQPQHF
V: TRBV4-1
J: TRBJ1-5
D: TRBD1
size: NA

DNA: TGCGCCAGCAGTGAGTCGGGGGGCTACGAGCAGTACTTC
CDR3: CASSESGGYEQYF
V: TRBV10-1
J: TRBJ2-7
D: NA
size: NA

DNA: TGTGCCAGCAGCCCTCGGTCGGGGACAGATACGCAGTATTTT
CDR3: CASSPRSGTDTQYF
V: TRBV5-4
J: TRBJ2-3
D: NA
size: NA

DNA: TGCGCCAGCAGCGTGGGACTGAGCTATGGCTACACCTTC
CDR3: CASSVGLSYGYTF
V: TRBV5-1
J: TRBJ1-2
D: NA
size: NA

DNA: TGTGCCAGCAGCCAAGATCGGGGGGGGCGCGGCTACACCTTC
CDR3: CASSQDRGGRGYTF
V: TRBV3-1/TRBV3-2
J: TRBJ1-2
D: NA
size: NA

DNA: TGTGCCAGCGCGACTTCAACTAATGAAAAACTGTTTTTT
CDR3: CASATSTNEKLFF
V: TRBV10-3
J: TRBJ1-4
D: NA
size: few

DNA: TGCGCCAGCAGCTTAGACCCTGGACAGGGAAGCGATGAGCAGTTCTTC
CDR3: CASSLDPGQGSDEQFF
V: TRBV5-1
J: TRBJ2-1
D: TRBD1
size: NA

DNA: TGTGCCAGCAGCCCGAGGGCAGGGGGAATTAACTACGAGCAGTACTTC
CDR3: CASSPRAGGINYEQYF
V: TRBV5-8
J: TRBJ2-7
D: TRBD1
size: NA

DNA: TGTGCCACCAGTGCGGGCGGGAGTAGGTACAATGAGCAGTTCTTC
CDR3: CATSAGGSRYNEQFF
V: TRBV24-1
J: TRBJ2-1
D: TRBD2
size: NA

DNA: TGTGCCAGCAGTGAAGCGCTTCAGGGCAGGGGGGAGACCCAGTACTTC
CDR3: CASSEALQGRGETQYF
V: TRBV2
J: TRBJ2-5
D: TRBD1
size: NA